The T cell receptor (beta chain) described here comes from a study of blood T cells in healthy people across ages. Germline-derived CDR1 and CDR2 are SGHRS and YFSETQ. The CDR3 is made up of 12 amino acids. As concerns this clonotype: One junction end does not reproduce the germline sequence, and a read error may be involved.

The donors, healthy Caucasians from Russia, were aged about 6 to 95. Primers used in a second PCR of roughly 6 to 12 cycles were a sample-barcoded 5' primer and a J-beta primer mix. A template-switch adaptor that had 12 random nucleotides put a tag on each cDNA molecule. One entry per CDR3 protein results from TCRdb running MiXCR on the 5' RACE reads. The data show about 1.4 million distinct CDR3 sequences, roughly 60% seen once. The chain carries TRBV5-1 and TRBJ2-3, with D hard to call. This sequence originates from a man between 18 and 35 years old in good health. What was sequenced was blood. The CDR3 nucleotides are TGCGCCAGCAGCTTAAGAACAGATACGCGGTATTTT. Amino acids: CASSLRTDTRYF.